The rows below give T cell receptor beta chains drawn from one sample of a study of shared clonotypes between healthy human individuals. Profiling relied on immunoSEQ multiplex PCR, and the TCRdb table lists in-frame clones only, not all of them. The data hold about 380,000 clones, with 90% to 98% observed a single time. The material sequenced was memory CD8+ T cells sorted from blood. All receptors come from a man aged 25 to 45 in good health. The conserved cysteine and the conserved F or W are not part of the CDR3 here. The order of the fields is J gene, V gene, CDR3 protein.

J gene: TRBJ1-4
V gene: TRBV28
CDR3 protein: ASSLWTPNEKLF

J gene: TRBJ1-1
V gene: TRBV19
CDR3 protein: ASSPDRGRNTEAF

J gene: TRBJ2-3
V gene: TRBV14
CDR3 protein: ASSHTVRGPWADTQY

J gene: TRBJ2-7
V gene: TRBV29-1
CDR3 protein: SVSQGYEQY

J gene: TRBJ2-3
V gene: TRBV6-5
CDR3 protein: ASSYSGRWADTQY

J gene: TRBJ2-1
V gene: TRBV4-1
CDR3 protein: ASSQEAGQGTYHPYNEQF

J gene: TRBJ2-1
V gene: TRBV11-1
CDR3 protein: ASSPPTGMGYNEQF

J gene: TRBJ2-2
V gene: TRBV7-3
CDR3 protein: ASSQGQRTGELF

J gene: TRBJ2-4
V gene: TRBV28
CDR3 protein: ASSLARGWNIQY

J gene: TRBJ2-1
V gene: TRBV5-1
CDR3 protein: ASSLAGDRNNEQF

J gene: TRBJ2-7
V gene: TRBV5-4
CDR3 protein: ASSPKTGGYEQY

J gene: TRBJ2-7
V gene: TRBV10-1
CDR3 protein: ASSEDEQY

J gene: TRBJ2-1
V gene: TRBV4-2
CDR3 protein: ASSRSPGTSDGGEQF

J gene: TRBJ2-2
V gene: TRBV18
CDR3 protein: ASSPGTDTGELF

J gene: TRBJ1-1
V gene: TRBV5-1
CDR3 protein: ASSPDGTRFTNTEAF